This TCR beta chain is drawn from a study of blood T cell repertoires in COVID-19. As for the study in general: PBMCs, B-cell-depleted T cells, or T cells were the source of the cDNA or gDNA that made up the material.

The assay was immunoSEQ multiplex PCR, and TCRdb's table has in-frame clones only and misses some. The repertoire holds 150,000 or so clones, 84% seen once, with 6.5% to 9% in the top ten. Germline assignment: CDR1 LGHDT and CDR2 YNNKEL (reference sequence). Trimming took off 3 bases at V and 7 bases at J, with 19 bases between the two ends. This CDR3 is 17 amino acids long. The source of this sequence is a woman in her forties or fifties in a cohort sampled during active or convalescent COVID-19. This chain joins TRBV3-1 (or the pseudogene TRBV3-2) and TRBJ1-6, with a possible D match to TRBD1 (5 bases). Material: peripheral blood. The chain's CDR3 is CASSHRRTGTGNSPLHF. In DNA form, the CDR3 reads TGTGCCAGCAGCCACCGGAGAACCGGGACTGGGAATTCACCCCTCCACTTT.